Listed here are 23 T cell receptor beta chains from one sample, sequenced in a study of CD8+ T cells in alopecia areata. Treatment reported: oral pan-JAK inhibitor, 5-10 mg twice daily. Following RNA extraction, reverse transcription yielded cDNA that acted as the sequencing template. Assay: immunoSEQ multiplex PCR; the TCRdb copy retains only in-frame clones and omits some. The table has 200,000 to 250,000 clones, under 60% seen once. The sequencing used CD4+ T cells sorted from blood, collected at week 4, from a patient treated with tofacitinib. The receptors here all came from a human donor with alopecia areata.

This clone was detected only a few times. An end of the junction does not agree with germline; a read error may underlie this. The V call is TRBV7-2, the J call TRBJ2-7; D may be TRBD1 (7 bases). The CDR3 contains 15 residues. CDR1 and CDR2 (germline): SGHTA, FQGNSA. Written as DNA, the CDR3 is TGTGCCAGCAGCCTAGCGCGGGACAGCCACTACGAGCAGTACTTC. Encoded protein: CASSLARDSHYEQYF.

This chain joins TRBV5-1 and TRBJ2-6; the D is unclear. Germline V gene data show CDR1 as SGHRS and CDR2 as YFSETQ. The CDR3 has 17 residues. V was shortened by 1 base and J by 0 bases, with 11 bases between the two germline ends. CDR3 nucleotides: TGCGCCAGCAGCTTGTATGCCAGAGACTCTGGGGCCAACGTCCTGACTTTC. It codes for CASSLYARDSGANVLTF.

In this sample, this clone turned up once. The chain joins TRBV4-3 to TRBJ2-6, with TRBD2 as a possible D gene (5 bases). CDR1 LGHNA and CDR2 YSLEER come from the germline V gene. V was shortened by 0 bases and J by 0 bases, with 9 bases between the two germline ends. The length of the CDR3 is 17 residues. CDR3 in amino acids: CASSQDLASSGANVLTF. The CDR3 DNA follows: TGCGCCAGCAGCCAAGATCTAGCCAGCTCTGGGGCCAACGTCCTGACTTTC.

J is TRBJ2-5 and V is TRBV27; D call uncertain. The germline CDR1 and CDR2 sequences are MNHEY and SMNVEV (reference sequence). V lost 5 bases and J 5 bases, leaving 9 bases between the germline ends. This CDR3 is 12 amino acids long. In DNA, the CDR3 is TGTGCCAGCAGTGGATCAGGCGAGACCCAGTACTTC. Translation gives CASSGSGETQYF.

The CDR3 protein is CASSVGTINMETQYF. CDR3 nucleotide sequence: TGCGCCAGCAGCGTAGGGACCATCAACATGGAGACCCAGTACTTC. The rearrangement links TRBV5-1 to TRBJ2-5, with D perhaps TRBD1 or TRBD2 (5 bases each). CDR3 length: 15 amino acids. Germline V gene sequence: CDR1 SGHRS, CDR2 YFSETQ. With 4 bases removed from V and 5 bases from J, the gap between germline ends came to 18 bases.

V usage is TRBV5-1 and J usage is TRBJ2-6; 7 bases fit TRBD1. This CDR3 is 18 amino acids long. The germline gives CDR1 SGHRS, CDR2 YFSETQ. V lost 1 base and J lost 1; bases outside the gene matches: 8. The CDR3 is CASSLFGTGASGANVLTF. The CDR3 DNA follows: TGCGCCAGCAGCTTGTTTGGAACAGGGGCTTCTGGGGCCAACGTCCTGACTTTC.

Only a few counts were recorded for this clone. The rearrangement links TRBV9 to TRBJ2-2; 9 nucleotides align to TRBD1. The J segment lost 0 bases and the V segment lost 0 bases, leaving 3 bases of the junction unmatched. Per germline, CDR1 SGDLS and CDR2 YYNGEE. The CDR3 is 17 residues long. As DNA, the CDR3 is TGTGCCAGCAGCGTAGAGTGGACAGGGGCGAACACCGGGGAGCTGTTTTTT. Residues: CASSVEWTGANTGELFF.

This chain connects TRBV19 to TRBJ1-5, with D perhaps matching TRBD1 (6 bases). Trimming pared 7 bases from V and 2 bases from J, leaving 12 bases between. The germline V gene encodes CDR1 LNHDA and CDR2 SQIVND (reference sequence). The CDR3 is 14 residues long. The CDR3 loop reads CASTQGMGNQPQHF. CDR3 coding DNA: TGTGCCAGTACGCAGGGGATGGGCAATCAGCCCCAGCATTTT.

V usage is TRBV19 and J usage is TRBJ1-1; D is ambiguous. Deletions cut 5 bases from V and 5 bases from J, with 24 bases between. This CDR3 contains 17 residues. Germline CDR1 is LNHDA and CDR2 is SQIVND (reference sequence). CDR3 sequence (DNA): TGTGCCAGTAGTCGACACTCCTCCGTCGGGCAGACTACTGAAGCTTTCTTT. Translated: CASSRHSSVGQTTEAFF.

The CDR3 DNA follows: TGTGCCAGTGGGGCATTGGTAGATTCACCCCTCCACTTT. Encoded protein: CASGALVDSPLHF. V usage is TRBV6-6 and J usage is TRBJ1-6; D might be TRBD1 (5 bases). V lost 9 bases, J lost 8 bases, and 14 bases lay in between. Germline CDR1 MNHNY, CDR2 SVGAGI (reference sequence). The CDR3 is 13 residues long.

This chain uses TRBV6-5 with TRBJ1-5; a possible D gene is TRBD1 (5 bases). The germline CDR1 and CDR2 sequences are MNHEY and SVGAGI. This CDR3 region has 14 residues. The V and J ends lost 5 bases and 2 bases respectively, with 10 bases between them. The CDR3, as DNA: TGTGCCAGCAGTCAGGGTGGGGGCAATCAGCCCCAGCATTTT. The encoded protein is CASSQGGGNQPQHF.

This clone showed up just once. The rearrangement links TRBV15 to TRBJ2-7; maybe TRBD2 (7 bases). The germline V gene has CDR1 LNHNV and CDR2 YYDKDF (reference sequence). With 0 bases removed from V and 7 bases from J, the gap between germline ends came to 16 bases. The CDR3 is 15 residues long. DNA for the CDR3: TGTGCCACCAGCAGAGATTCGGCGGGGGCGGGAGAGCAGTACTTC. Its translation is CATSRDSAGAGEQYF.

This sequence joins TRBV5-1 and TRBJ2-5; perhaps TRBD1 as D (5 bases). Trimming shortened V by 4 bases and J by 5 bases, and 18 bases separated the two germline ends. CDR1 and CDR2 (germline): SGHRS, YFSETQ. The CDR3 totals 15 residues. As DNA, the CDR3 is TGCGCCAGCAGCCAGAACGCAGGGTCGCAGGAGACCCAGTACTTC. It translates to CASSQNAGSQETQYF.

V and J are TRBV29-1 and TRBJ2-1, with D possibly matching TRBD1 (6 bases). CDR1 is SQVTM, CDR2 ANQGSEA, per germline. The ends were cut back, 4 bases at V and 2 bases at J, with 15 bases in the middle. This CDR3 spans 15 amino acids. This CDR3 is CSVATGKHPYNEQFF. The CDR3 DNA sequence: TGCAGCGTTGCTACAGGGAAACACCCCTACAATGAGCAGTTCTTC.

V and J are TRBV7-9 and TRBJ2-1; D remains unclear. Germline-derived CDR1 and CDR2 are SEHNR and FQNEAQ (reference sequence). Trimming took 0 bases from V and 10 from J, leaving 16 bases between them. This CDR3 is built from 15 residues. The CDR3 nucleotides are TGTGCCAGCAGCTTAGCGTCTTTACTCGCCCTGGAGCAGTTCTTC. Its translation is CASSLASLLALEQFF.

The V and J genes are TRBV9 and TRBJ2-1, with 7 nucleotides matching TRBD2. The CDR3 consists of 17 residues. The trim removed 0 bases at V and 2 bases at J, leaving 8 bases unmatched. CDR1 is SGDLS and CDR2 is YYNGEE in the germline V gene. CDR3 protein: CASSVEAGGGAYNEQFF. The CDR3 DNA reads as TGTGCCAGCAGCGTAGAGGCTGGCGGGGGTGCCTACAATGAGCAGTTCTTC. Together with reference TRBV9 and TRBJ2-1, the CDR3 gives the full variable domain: DSGVTQTPKHLITATGQRVTLRCSPRSGDLSVYWYQQSLDQGLQFLIQYYNGEERAKGNILERFSAQQFPDLHSELNLSSLELGDSALYFCASSVEAGGGAYNEQFFGPGTRLTVL.

This clone was seen only a few times. The DNA for the CDR3 is TGTGCCAGCAGTGTAGGCGGACAGTATGGCTACACCTTC. Translation gives CASSVGGQYGYTF. The chain couples TRBV6-1 to TRBJ1-2; perhaps TRBD1 as D (6 bases). CDR1 is MNHNS, CDR2 SASEGT, per germline. The V and J ends lost 4 bases and 5 bases respectively, with 11 bases between them. The CDR3 runs to 13 residues.

In its sample, this clone was seen once. The rearrangement joins TRBV6-5 to TRBJ2-4, with 12 positions matching TRBD2. CDR3 length: 15 amino acids. Germline loops: CDR1 MNHEY, CDR2 SVGAGI. V shed 2 bases, J shed 9 bases, and the junction held 5 bases outside the gene matches. In DNA, the CDR3 is TGTGCCAGCAGTTACGTCGGGACTAGCGGGCGCATTCAGTACTTC. Its translation: CASSYVGTSGRIQYF.

This clone was seen a few times. The rearrangement uses TRBV2 and TRBJ2-1; no firm D call. CDR1 and CDR2 (germline): SNHLY, FYNNEI. The CDR3 has 18 residues. The germline V and J ends were trimmed by 1 base and 6 bases, with 22 bases remaining between them. In nucleotides, the CDR3 is TGTGCCAGCAGTGAAGAAACCCTCTCTCTGCCGGTTTTCAATGAGCAGTTCTTC. It translates to CASSEETLSLPVFNEQFF.

The table lists this clone with a few counts. V gene TRBV11-2 combines with J gene TRBJ2-7; D may correspond to TRBD1 or TRBD2 (5 bases each). Germline lookup yields CDR1 SGHAT and CDR2 FQNNGV. With 0 bases removed from V and 0 bases from J, the gap between germline ends came to 9 bases. The length of the CDR3 is 15 residues. CDR3 DNA sequence: TGTGCCAGCAGCTTAGACAGGGACCTCTCCTACGAGCAGTACTTC. Translation: CASSLDRDLSYEQYF.

This clone was picked up a small number of times. The CDR3 coding sequence is TGCAGCGGAAGACACAGGGTCACCGGGGAGCTGTTTTTT. Its translation is CSGRHRVTGELFF. J is TRBJ2-2 and V is TRBV29-1; a possible D gene is TRBD1 (6 bases). Germline-derived CDR1 and CDR2 are SQVTM and ANQGSEA. The CDR3 has 13 amino acids. Trimming left V 7 bases short and J 4 bases short, with 13 bases between.

This chain links TRBV29-1 with TRBJ1-1, with 7 bases that match TRBD1. The ends lost 7 bases at V and 5 bases at J; junction bases unmatched: 7. Germline V gene data show CDR1 as SQVTM and CDR2 as ANQGSEA. The CDR3 is made up of 12 amino acids. The CDR3 coding sequence is TGCAGCGCAATTACAGGGGTAACTGAAGCTTTCTTT. Protein sequence: CSAITGVTEAFF.

The V gene is TRBV10-3, the J gene TRBJ2-7, with 7 bases lining up with TRBD1. CDR3 length: 15 residues. The ends lost 3 bases at V and 1 base at J; junction bases unmatched: 6. CDR1 ENHRY and CDR2 SYGVKD come from the germline V gene. DNA for the CDR3: TGTGCCATCAGTGAAACAGGGGTCAGGTCCTACGAGCAGTACTTC. Encoded protein: CAISETGVRSYEQYF.